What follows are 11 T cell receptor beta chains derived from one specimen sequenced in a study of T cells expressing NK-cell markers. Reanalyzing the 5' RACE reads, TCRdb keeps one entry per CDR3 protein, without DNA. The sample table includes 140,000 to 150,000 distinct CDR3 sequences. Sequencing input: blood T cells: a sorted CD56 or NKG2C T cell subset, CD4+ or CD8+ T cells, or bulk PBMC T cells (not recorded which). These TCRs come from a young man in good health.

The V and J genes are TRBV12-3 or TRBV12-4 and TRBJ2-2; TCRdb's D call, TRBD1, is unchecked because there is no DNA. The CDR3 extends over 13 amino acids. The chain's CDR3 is CASSRQGTGELFF.

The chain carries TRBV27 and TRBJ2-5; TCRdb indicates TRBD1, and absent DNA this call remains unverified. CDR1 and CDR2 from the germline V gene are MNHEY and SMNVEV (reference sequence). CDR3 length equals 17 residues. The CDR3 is CASSPIPGQGPGETQYF.

The CDR3 loop is CASSFLGWDTQYF. The chain combines TRBV7-3 with TRBJ2-3. Germline CDR1 reads SGHTA; CDR2 reads FQGTGA. The CDR3 totals 13 residues.

The CDR3 is CASSQGRGLNTEAFF. The genes are TRBV4-2 and TRBJ1-1; the TCRdb D gene call, TRBD1, has no DNA to confirm it. The germline CDR1 and CDR2 sequences are LGHNA and YNFKEQ. The CDR3 runs 15 residues.

This chain's CDR3 is CASSVPKGDRVGEAFF. The chain recombines TRBV5-1 with TRBJ1-1; the TCRdb D gene call, TRBD1, has no DNA to confirm it. The CDR3 spans 16 residues. The germline gives CDR1 SGHRS, CDR2 YFSETQ.

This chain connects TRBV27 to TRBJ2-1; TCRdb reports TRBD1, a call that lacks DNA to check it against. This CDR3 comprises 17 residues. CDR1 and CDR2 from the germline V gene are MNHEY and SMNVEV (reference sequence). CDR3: CASSLSLLQGRDNEQFF.

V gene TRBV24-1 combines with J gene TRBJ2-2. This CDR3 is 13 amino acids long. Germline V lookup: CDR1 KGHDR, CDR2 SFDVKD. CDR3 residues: CATSDHGTGELFF.

Here the CDR3 reads CASTHPGGLAAQETQYF. J is TRBJ2-5 and V is TRBV5-5; TCRdb reports TRBD2, a call that lacks DNA to check it against. The germline gives CDR1 SGHKS, CDR2 YYEKEE (reference sequence). CDR3 length: 17 amino acids.

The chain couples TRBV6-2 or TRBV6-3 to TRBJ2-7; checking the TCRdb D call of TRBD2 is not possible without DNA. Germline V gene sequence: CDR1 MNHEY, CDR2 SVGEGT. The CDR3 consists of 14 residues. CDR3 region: CASRQLAGRYEQYF.

CDR3 sequence reads: CASSYSPTGGYGYTF. The J gene is TRBJ1-2, the V gene TRBV6-5; the D call from TCRdb, TRBD1, cannot be confirmed without DNA. The CDR3 consists of 15 residues. Germline V lookup: CDR1 MNHEY, CDR2 SVGAGI.

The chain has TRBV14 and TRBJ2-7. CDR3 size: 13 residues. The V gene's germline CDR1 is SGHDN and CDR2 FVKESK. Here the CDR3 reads CASSLGIPYEQYF.